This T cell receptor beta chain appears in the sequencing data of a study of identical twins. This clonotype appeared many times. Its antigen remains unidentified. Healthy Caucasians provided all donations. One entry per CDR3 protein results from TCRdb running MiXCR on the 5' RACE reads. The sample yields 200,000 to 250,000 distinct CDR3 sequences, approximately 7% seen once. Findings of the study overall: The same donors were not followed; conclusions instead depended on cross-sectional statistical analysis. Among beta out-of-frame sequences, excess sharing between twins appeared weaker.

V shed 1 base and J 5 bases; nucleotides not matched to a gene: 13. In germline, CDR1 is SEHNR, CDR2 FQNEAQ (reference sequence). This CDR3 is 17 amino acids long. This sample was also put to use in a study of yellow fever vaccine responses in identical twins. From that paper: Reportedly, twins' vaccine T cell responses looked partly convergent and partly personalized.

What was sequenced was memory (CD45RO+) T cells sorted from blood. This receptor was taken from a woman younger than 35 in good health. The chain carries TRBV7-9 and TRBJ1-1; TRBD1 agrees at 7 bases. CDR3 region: CASSLGAGGMSGTEAFF. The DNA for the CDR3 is TGTGCCAGCAGCTTAGGGGCAGGGGGGATGTCGGGGACTGAAGCTTTCTTT.